These 26 T cell receptor beta chains came from one sample sequenced in a study of control samples from healthy donors and cancer patients. The repertoire was sequenced with immunoSEQ multiplex PCR; TCRdb's copy has only in-frame clones and lacks some. The table shows around 170,000 clones, with around 90% occurring only once. Sequencing was done on a sample of blood. The source of these receptors is a woman in her 30s in good health.

V gene TRBV7-9 combines with J gene TRBJ2-3; D remains ambiguous. The CDR3 covers 14 residues. Germline V CDR1 and CDR2: SEHNR, FQNEAQ (reference sequence). V was shortened by 5 bases and J by 2 bases, with 11 bases between the two germline ends. The CDR3 region is CASSPTFATDTQYF. The CDR3 DNA reads as TGTGCCAGCAGCCCAACATTCGCCACAGATACGCAGTATTTT.

The CDR3 coding sequence is TGCGCCAGCAGCCGGGGAAAAGATACGCAGTATTTT. Amino acids: CASSRGKDTQYF. The chain couples TRBV5-1 to TRBJ2-3; possible D gene TRBD2, 5 bases. This CDR3 comprises 12 residues. The V gene lost 4 bases and the J gene lost 5 bases, with 8 bases spanning the gap. Germline assignment: CDR1 SGHRS and CDR2 YFSETQ.

This sequence joins TRBV19 and TRBJ1-2; possibly TRBD1 for D (5 bases). The V and J ends lost 5 bases and 7 bases respectively, with 29 bases between them. Germline CDR1 LNHDA, CDR2 SQIVND (reference sequence). This CDR3 is built from 18 residues. CDR3 sequence reads: CASSAPEGLARVDGGYTF. CDR3 DNA: TGTGCCAGTAGTGCGCCCGAGGGACTGGCAAGGGTGGATGGTGGCTACACCTTC.

The genes are TRBV18 and TRBJ1-5; TRBD1 aligns across 9 bases. Germline V CDR1 and CDR2: KGHSH, LQKENI. V lost 4 bases and J lost 1; bases outside the gene matches: 2. There are 15 residues in the CDR3. The CDR3 nucleotides are TGTGCCAGCTCACAACAGGGGGCCAGCAATCAGCCCCAGCATTTT. Its protein product is CASSQQGASNQPQHF.

The J gene is TRBJ2-6, the V gene TRBV7-9; TRBD1 aligns across 8 bases. Germline V gene lookup returns CDR1 SEHNR and CDR2 FQNEAQ (reference sequence). The V segment lost 1 base and the J segment 0 bases; nucleotides outside the gene matches: 5. The CDR3 runs to 18 residues. The CDR3 sequence is CASSLGQGTYSGANVLTF. CDR3 in DNA: TGTGCCAGCAGCTTAGGACAGGGGACATACTCTGGGGCCAACGTCCTGACTTTC. The complete variable domain, with remaining parts taken from reference TRBV7-9 and TRBJ2-6, reads DTGVSQNPRHKITKRGQNVTFRCDPISEHNRLYWYRQTLGQGPEFLTYFQNEAQLEKSRLLSDRFSAERPKGSFSTLEIQRTEQGDSAMYLCASSLGQGTYSGANVLTFGAGSRLTVL.

CDR3 sequence reads: CASSQGLSQETQYF. The CDR3, as DNA: TGTGCCAGCAGCCAAGGACTGAGCCAAGAGACCCAGTACTTC. This rearrangement joins TRBV3-1 (or the pseudogene TRBV3-2) to TRBJ2-5, with D hard to call. Trimming stripped 1 base from V and 1 base from J, with 7 bases between. Looked up from germline, CDR1 is LGHDT and CDR2 is YNNKEL (reference sequence). There are 14 residues in the CDR3.

The chain links TRBV5-1 to TRBJ2-5; 8 nucleotides align to TRBD2. V lost 5 bases, J lost 1 base, and 7 bases stayed unmatched. Germline CDR1 is SGHRS and CDR2 is YFSETQ. The CDR3 contains 15 residues. CDR3 residues: CASRRSGGGQETQYF. The CDR3 DNA reads TGCGCCAGCAGGCGCTCCGGGGGGGGCCAAGAGACCCAGTACTTC.

The chain uses TRBV21-1 and TRBJ1-3; TRBD1 was called by the table and not checked on the DNA. TRBV21-1 is an annotated pseudogene. The length of the CDR3 is 21 residues. CDR3 nucleotide sequence: TGTGCCAGCAGCCTCCTTATCCGACAGGTTTCGCCGGCCACCACTGGAAACACCATATATTTT. Its translation is CASSLLIRQVSPATTGNTIYF.

The chain recombines TRBV28 with TRBJ2-7, with D tentatively TRBD1 (6 bases). The CDR3 consists of 15 residues. Germline V gene data show CDR1 as MDHEN and CDR2 as SYDVKM. V was shortened by 1 base and J by 2 bases, with 12 bases between the two germline ends. The CDR3, as DNA: TGTGCCAGCAGTTTATCCCAGGGGTATACCTACGAGCAGTACTTC. Its protein product is CASSLSQGYTYEQYF.

This sequence joins TRBV19 and TRBJ2-6, with D uncertain. The CDR3 is made up of 14 amino acids. The germline V gene has CDR1 LNHDA and CDR2 SQIVND (reference sequence). V lost 5 bases and J lost 4, with 9 bases in between. The CDR3, as DNA: TGTGCCAGTAGTCATACCCTGGGGGCCAACGTCCTGACTTTC. Its protein product is CASSHTLGANVLTF.

The V and J genes are TRBV3-1 (or the pseudogene TRBV3-2) and TRBJ2-3; D might be TRBD2 (5 bases). V lost 4 bases to trimming and J lost 4 bases, with 6 bases between them. The CDR3 has 12 residues. From germline, CDR1 is LGHDT and CDR2 YNNKEL (reference sequence). The CDR3 region has the DNA TGTGCCAGCAGCCGAGCGGCAGATACGCAGTATTTT. Protein product: CASSRAADTQYF.

V is TRBV19 and J is TRBJ2-7, with TRBD2 matching 13 bases. Germline V gene data show CDR1 as LNHDA and CDR2 as SQIVND (reference sequence). The CDR3 has 15 amino acids. Unmatched junction bases numbered 5, after V lost 4 bases and J lost 5 bases. In DNA form, the CDR3 reads TGTGCCAGTAGTAACTGGACTAGCGGGAGCCACGAGCAGTACTTC. It is translated as CASSNWTSGSHEQYF.

The chain carries TRBV7-8 and TRBJ2-3; TRBD2 might be the D (5 bases). Per the germline V gene, CDR1 is SGHVS and CDR2 is FQNEAQ. The CDR3 runs 17 residues. The V and J ends lost 5 bases and 0 bases respectively, with 18 bases between them. The CDR3 region has the DNA TGTGCCAGCAGCCCAGGAACCGGGGTTCCTAGCACAGATACGCAGTATTTT. This translates into CASSPGTGVPSTDTQYF. Using reference TRBV7-8 and TRBJ2-3 for the parts outside the CDR3, the full variable domain is GAGVSQSPRYKVAKRGQDVALRCDPISGHVSLFWYQQALGQGPEFLTYFQNEAQLDKSGLPSDRFFAERPEGSVSTLKIQRTQQEDSAVYLCASSPGTGVPSTDTQYFGPGTRLTVL.

This clone was recorded a few times. This chain joins TRBV27 and TRBJ1-4; D is ambiguous. Trimming took off 8 bases at V and 5 bases at J, with 12 bases between the two ends. Germline V lookup: CDR1 MNHEY, CDR2 SMNVEV (reference sequence). CDR3 length: 13 residues. CDR3 sequence: CASGVRTNEKLFF. DNA for the CDR3: TGTGCCAGCGGCGTCAGGACGAATGAAAAACTGTTTTTT.

This chain links TRBV5-1 with TRBJ2-3, with D hard to call. The CDR3 spans 14 residues. Germline CDR1 and CDR2: SGHRS and YFSETQ. Trimming removed 3 bases from V and 0 bases from J, with 8 bases in between. CDR3: CASSSMTSTDTQYF. The CDR3 DNA follows: TGCGCCAGCAGCTCCATGACTAGCACAGATACGCAGTATTTT.

The chain employs TRBV30 and TRBJ2-5; TRBD2 is a possible D gene (7 bases). V lost 5 bases and J lost 2, with 12 bases in between. The CDR3 runs to 13 residues. CDR1 GTSNPN and CDR2 SVGIG come from the germline V gene (reference sequence). CDR3 coding DNA: TGTGCCTGGGAGGGGGGGTTTCAAGAGACCCAGTACTTC. Encoded protein: CAWEGGFQETQYF. The whole variable domain, filled in from reference TRBV30 and TRBJ2-5, reads SQTIHQWPATLVQPVGSPLSLECTVEGTSNPNLYWYRQAAGRGLQLLFYSVGIGQISSEVPQNLSASRPQDRQFILSSKKLLLSDSGFYLCAWEGGFQETQYFGPGTRLLVL.

The chain uses TRBV19 and TRBJ1-4; D remains ambiguous. CDR3 length equals 13 residues. The V end was cut by 8 bases, the J end by 3 bases, with 10 bases between. From germline, CDR1 is LNHDA and CDR2 SQIVND (reference sequence). The CDR3: CASSYGANEKLFF. DNA for the CDR3: TGTGCCAGTTCCTACGGAGCTAATGAAAAACTGTTTTTT.

Regarding this clone: One end of the junction is discordant with germline, which a read error may explain. This chain uses TRBV7-7 with TRBJ2-1; unclear D gene. This CDR3 comprises 15 residues. Germline assignment: CDR1 SSHAT and CDR2 FNYEAQ (reference sequence). CDR3 DNA: TGTGCTAGCAGCCCAAGCGAGGCTTCCTACAATGAGCAGTTCTTC. Its translation: CASSPSEASYNEQFF.

The rearrangement links TRBV5-6 to TRBJ2-5; the D is unclear. Germline CDR1 SGHDT, CDR2 YYEEEE. The CDR3 sequence is 18 residues long. V shed 0 bases and J shed 4 bases, with 22 bases lying between them. The CDR3 here is CASSLGMARVLRPETQYF. In DNA form, the CDR3 reads TGTGCCAGCAGCTTGGGGATGGCTAGAGTATTACGCCCAGAGACCCAGTACTTC.

This clone was detected once. The rearrangement joins TRBV18 to TRBJ2-7; 12 positions match TRBD2. Germline assignment: CDR1 KGHSH and CDR2 LQKENI. CDR3 length: 16 residues. The V segment lost 4 bases and the J segment 6 bases; nucleotides outside the gene matches: 10. The CDR3 DNA is TGTGCCAGCTCACTACGACTAGCGGGAGATAGGGGCGAGCAGTACTTC. Residues: CASSLRLAGDRGEQYF.

V gene TRBV5-1 combines with J gene TRBJ2-5; D gene uncertain. This CDR3 has 15 residues. The V gene's germline CDR1 is SGHRS and CDR2 YFSETQ. V lost 2 bases to trimming and J lost 1 base, with 12 bases between them. CDR3 in amino acids: CASSFNGDPQETQYF. CDR3 sequence (DNA): TGCGCCAGCAGCTTTAATGGAGACCCCCAAGAGACCCAGTACTTC.

This clone is a singleton in its sample. V usage is TRBV2 and J usage is TRBJ1-6, with 7 bases aligning to TRBD1. CDR3 length: 15 amino acids. CDR1 and CDR2 from the germline V gene are SNHLY and FYNNEI. Germline trimming cut 5 bases from V and 7 bases from J; bases unmatched to any gene: 8. CDR3 protein: CASSNSGQPNSPLHF. Written as DNA, the CDR3 is TGTGCCAGCAGTAATTCGGGACAGCCAAATTCACCCCTCCACTTT. The entire variable domain, with the rest obtained from reference TRBV2 and TRBJ1-6, is as follows: EPEVTQTPSHQVTQMGQEVILRCVPISNHLYFYWYRQILGQKVEFLVSFYNNEISEKSEIFDDQFSVERPDGSNFTLKIRSTKLEDSAMYFCASSNSGQPNSPLHFGNGTRLTVT.

V usage is TRBV2 and J usage is TRBJ2-2, with D unclear. The V and J ends lost 3 bases and 3 bases respectively, with 11 bases between them. CDR1 and CDR2 from the germline V gene are SNHLY and FYNNEI. The CDR3 has 15 amino acids. For the CDR3, the DNA is TGTGCCAGCAGTGAGGATTTTGGGGACACCGGGGAGCTGTTTTTT. It is translated as CASSEDFGDTGELFF.

The chain links TRBV27 to TRBJ2-5; perhaps TRBD1 as D (6 bases). Per germline, CDR1 MNHEY and CDR2 SMNVEV (reference sequence). The length of the CDR3 is 15 residues. The V gene lost 6 bases and the J gene lost 0 bases, with 14 bases spanning the gap. The CDR3 bases are TGTGCCAGCAGCGAAAAGAGGGGGTACCAAGAGACCCAGTACTTC. Protein sequence: CASSEKRGYQETQYF.

The chain joins TRBV7-9 to TRBJ2-7, with D unclear. Germline lookup yields CDR1 SEHNR and CDR2 FQNEAQ (reference sequence). This CDR3 comprises 13 residues. V was shortened by 3 bases and J by 0 bases, with 6 bases between the two germline ends. CDR3 bases: TGTGCCAGCAGCTTCCTCAACTCCTACGAGCAGTACTTC. Translated, it gives CASSFLNSYEQYF.

V gene TRBV9 combines with J gene TRBJ2-5; 9 nucleotides agree with TRBD2. The CDR3 contains 15 residues. Germline CDR1 and CDR2: SGDLS and YYNGEE. Trimming at V came to 0 bases and at J to 2 bases, leaving 2 bases not matched to a gene. The CDR3 region has the DNA TGTGCCAGCAGCGTAGGCGGGGGGGGTCAAGAGACCCAGTACTTC. This translates into CASSVGGGGQETQYF.